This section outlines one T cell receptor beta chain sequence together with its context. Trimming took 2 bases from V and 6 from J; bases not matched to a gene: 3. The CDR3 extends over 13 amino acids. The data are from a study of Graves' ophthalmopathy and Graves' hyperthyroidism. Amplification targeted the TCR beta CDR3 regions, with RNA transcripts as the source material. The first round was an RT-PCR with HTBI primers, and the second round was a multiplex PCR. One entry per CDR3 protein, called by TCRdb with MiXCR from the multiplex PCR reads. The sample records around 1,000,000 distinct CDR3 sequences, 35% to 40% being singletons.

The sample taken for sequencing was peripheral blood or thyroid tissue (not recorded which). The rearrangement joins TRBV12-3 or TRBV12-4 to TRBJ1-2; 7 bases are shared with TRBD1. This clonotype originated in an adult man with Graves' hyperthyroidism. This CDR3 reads CASSLKTGHGYTF. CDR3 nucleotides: TGTGCCAGCAGTTTAAAGACAGGGCATGGCTACACCTTC.